The present T cell receptor delta chain was sequenced within a study of γδ T cells in repeated Plasmodium falciparum infection. Study conclusions and caveats: Vgamma9/Vdelta2+ repertoires stayed stably polyclonal over time and infection. Compared with Australian children, Malian Vdelta2-negative repertoires seemed more clonal, less diverse, less shared.

Flow sorting of PBMC yielded separate Vgamma9/Vdelta2+ and Vdelta2-negative gammadelta T cell populations for bulk repertoire analysis. The CDR3 totals 19 residues. CDR1 and CDR2 from the germline V gene are GEAIGNYY and EKD. This clone appeared a few times. The antigen is undetermined. TCRdb's protein for this DNA is that of a much larger clone and differs from the translation at residue 16, likely a read error; the protein shown is the DNA translation. Sequencing covered both gamma and delta TCR chains per sample. TCRdb processed the multiplex PCR reads again with the CATT caller. The repertoire includes tens of thousands of delta-chain clones, more than 0.85% of them detected once, and approximately 9.6% sits in the top ten.

The V gene is TRDV2, the J gene TRDJ1, with TRDD3 matching over 10 bases. TCRdb is silent on the J gene; assignment here came from matching the DNA to germline. This clonotype was obtained from a pool of human donors (malaria-infected and uninfected, not separated). The sample taken for sequencing was gamma-delta T cells from blood. This CDR3 is CACDRGIRNWGMDTDRLIF. For the CDR3, the DNA is TGTGCCTGTGACCGGGGGATAAGGAACTGGGGGATGGACACCGATAGACTCATCTTT.